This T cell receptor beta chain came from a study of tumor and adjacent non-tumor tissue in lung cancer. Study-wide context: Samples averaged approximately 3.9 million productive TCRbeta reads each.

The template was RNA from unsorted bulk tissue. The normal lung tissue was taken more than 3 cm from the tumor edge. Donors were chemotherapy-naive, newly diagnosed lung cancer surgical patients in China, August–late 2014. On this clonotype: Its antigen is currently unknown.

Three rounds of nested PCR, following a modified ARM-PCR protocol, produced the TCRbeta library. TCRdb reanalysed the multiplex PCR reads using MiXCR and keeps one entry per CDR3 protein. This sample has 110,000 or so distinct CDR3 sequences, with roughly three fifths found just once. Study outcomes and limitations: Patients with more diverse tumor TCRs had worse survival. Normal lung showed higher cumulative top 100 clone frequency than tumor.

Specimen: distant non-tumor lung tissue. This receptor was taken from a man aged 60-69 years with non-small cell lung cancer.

The CDR3 sequence: CSVTGTAEAFF. The CDR3 DNA is TGCAGCGTCACAGGGACGGCTGAAGCTTTCTTT. The chain combines TRBV29-1 with TRBJ1-1, with a weak D call TRBD1 (6 bases). CDR3 size: 11 residues. Looked up from germline, CDR1 is SQVTM and CDR2 is ANQGSEA. V was trimmed by 6 bases and J by 6 bases, leaving 11 bases between them.